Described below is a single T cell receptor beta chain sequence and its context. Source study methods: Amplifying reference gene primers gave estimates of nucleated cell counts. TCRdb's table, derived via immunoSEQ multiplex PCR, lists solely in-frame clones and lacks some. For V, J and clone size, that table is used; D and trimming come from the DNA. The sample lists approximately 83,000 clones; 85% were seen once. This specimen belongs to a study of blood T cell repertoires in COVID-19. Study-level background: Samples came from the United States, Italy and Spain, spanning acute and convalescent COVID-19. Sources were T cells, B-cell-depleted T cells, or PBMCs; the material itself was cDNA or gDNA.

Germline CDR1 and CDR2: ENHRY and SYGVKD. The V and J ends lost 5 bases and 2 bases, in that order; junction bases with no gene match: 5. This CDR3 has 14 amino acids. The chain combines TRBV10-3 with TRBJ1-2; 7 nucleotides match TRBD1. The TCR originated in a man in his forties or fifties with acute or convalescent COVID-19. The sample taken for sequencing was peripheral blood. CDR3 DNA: TGTGCCATCAGTTTCGAGGGGGCAAACTATGGCTACACCTTC. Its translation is CAISFEGANYGYTF.